A selection of T cell receptor beta chains follows, all from one sample in a study of cytotoxic CD8 clonotypes in ibrutinib-treated CLL. The protocol was immunoSEQ multiplex PCR, while the TCRdb copy is restricted to in-frame clones and leaves out a portion. The sample has about 45,000 clones; approximately 65% are singletons. The specimen was PBMCs, collected after 24 months of ibrutinib treatment. All receptors derive from a human donor with chronic lymphocytic leukemia. CDR3s include the opening cysteine and the closing phenylalanine or tryptophan. Each record gives: CDR3 protein, CDR3 DNA, clone size, D gene, V gene, J gene, CDR3 length. A D gene is named only where the DNA matches it firmly. Clone size is stated in some rows and not others, as once, few, many or a class when expanded.

CDR3 protein: CASSLGAGVNSPLHF
CDR3 DNA: TGTGCCAGCAGCTTAGGAGCAGGCGTGAATTCACCCCTCCACTTT
clone size: few
D gene: .
V gene: TRBV7-9
J gene: TRBJ1-6
CDR3 length: 15

CDR3 protein: CASTPGQAFLNTEAFF
CDR3 DNA: TGCGCCAGCACCCCAGGACAGGCGTTCTTGAACACTGAAGCTTTCTTT
clone size: .
D gene: TRBD1
V gene: TRBV5-1
J gene: TRBJ1-1
CDR3 length: 16

CDR3 protein: CASSLEGGAVSWQYF
CDR3 DNA: TGTGCCAGCAGCTTGGAGGGTGGGGCCGTATCCTGGCAGTACTTC
clone size: .
D gene: .
V gene: TRBV5-5
J gene: TRBJ2-7
CDR3 length: 15

CDR3 protein: CASSSGQGHLSKGSYEQYF
CDR3 DNA: TGCGCCAGCAGCTCGGGGCAGGGGCACCTCTCGAAAGGGTCCTACGAGCAGTACTTC
clone size: .
D gene: .
V gene: TRBV4-1
J gene: TRBJ2-7
CDR3 length: 19

CDR3 protein: CASSLPELAKNIQYF
CDR3 DNA: TGTGCCAGCAGCTTACCAGAGCTAGCCAAAAACATTCAGTACTTC
clone size: .
D gene: .
V gene: TRBV5-5
J gene: TRBJ2-4
CDR3 length: 15

CDR3 protein: CASSPQGLPYEQYF
CDR3 DNA: TGTGCCAGCTCACCACAGGGGCTCCCCTACGAGCAGTACTTC
clone size: .
D gene: .
V gene: TRBV18
J gene: TRBJ2-7
CDR3 length: 14

CDR3 protein: CASSSGLAGLNTGELFF
CDR3 DNA: TGCGCCAGCAGCTCGGGACTAGCGGGGCTGAACACCGGGGAGCTGTTTTTT
clone size: .
D gene: TRBD2
V gene: TRBV5-1
J gene: TRBJ2-2
CDR3 length: 17

CDR3 protein: CASSSTGQGSGYTF
CDR3 DNA: TGTGCCAGCAGTTCAACCGGACAGGGGAGTGGCTACACCTTC
clone size: few
D gene: TRBD1
V gene: TRBV6-5
J gene: TRBJ1-2
CDR3 length: 14

CDR3 protein: CASSLAGWGNEQFF
CDR3 DNA: TGTGCCAGCAGCTTAGCTGGTTGGGGGAATGAGCAGTTCTTC
clone size: .
D gene: .
V gene: TRBV7-6
J gene: TRBJ2-1
CDR3 length: 14

CDR3 protein: CSVEDRVSNYGYTF
CDR3 DNA: TGCAGCGTTGAAGATCGCGTCAGCAACTATGGCTACACCTTC
clone size: .
D gene: .
V gene: TRBV29-1
J gene: TRBJ1-2
CDR3 length: 14

CDR3 protein: CASKPDRLGNQPQHF
CDR3 DNA: TGTGCCAGTAAACCAGACAGGCTGGGCAATCAGCCCCAGCATTTT
clone size: few
D gene: .
V gene: TRBV19
J gene: TRBJ1-5
CDR3 length: 15

CDR3 protein: CASSSGLAIYEQYF
CDR3 DNA: TGTGCCAGCAGCTCGGGACTAGCGATCTACGAGCAGTACTTC
clone size: .
D gene: TRBD2
V gene: TRBV6-6
J gene: TRBJ2-7
CDR3 length: 14

CDR3 protein: CASSEFQETQYF
CDR3 DNA: TGTGCCAGCAGTGAATTCCAAGAGACCCAGTACTTC
clone size: .
D gene: .
V gene: TRBV6-1
J gene: TRBJ2-5
CDR3 length: 12